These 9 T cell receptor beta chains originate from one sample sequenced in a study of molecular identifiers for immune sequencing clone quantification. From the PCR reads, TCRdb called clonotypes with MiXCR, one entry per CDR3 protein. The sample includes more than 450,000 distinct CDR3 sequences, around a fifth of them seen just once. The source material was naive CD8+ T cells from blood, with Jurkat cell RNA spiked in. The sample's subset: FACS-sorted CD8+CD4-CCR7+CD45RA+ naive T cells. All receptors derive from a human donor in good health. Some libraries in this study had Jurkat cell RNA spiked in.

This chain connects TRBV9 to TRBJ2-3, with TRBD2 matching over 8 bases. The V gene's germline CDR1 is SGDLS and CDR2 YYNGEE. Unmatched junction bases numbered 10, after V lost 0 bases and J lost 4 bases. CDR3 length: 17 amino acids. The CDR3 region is CASSVGGGPVSADTQYF. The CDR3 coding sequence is TGTGCCAGCAGCGTAGGCGGGGGGCCCGTGTCCGCAGATACGCAGTATTTT.

This CDR3 is CASRGTQTYEQYF. In nucleotides, the CDR3 is TGTGCCAGCAGGGGGACGCAGACCTACGAGCAGTACTTC. V and J are TRBV11-2 and TRBJ2-7; D could derive from TRBD1 or TRBD2 (5 bases each). Trimming cost V 6 bases and J 2 bases, with 11 bases left between them. Germline V lookup: CDR1 SGHAT, CDR2 FQNNGV. CDR3 length equals 13 residues.

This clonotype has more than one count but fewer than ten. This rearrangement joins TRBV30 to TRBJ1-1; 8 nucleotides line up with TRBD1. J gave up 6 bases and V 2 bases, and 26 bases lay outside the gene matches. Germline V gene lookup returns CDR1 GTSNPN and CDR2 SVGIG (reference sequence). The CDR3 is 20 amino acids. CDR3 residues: CAWSLKGQGISSWGRPEAFF. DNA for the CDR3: TGTGCCTGGAGTCTAAAAGGACAGGGAATCTCTTCCTGGGGCCGTCCTGAAGCTTTCTTT.

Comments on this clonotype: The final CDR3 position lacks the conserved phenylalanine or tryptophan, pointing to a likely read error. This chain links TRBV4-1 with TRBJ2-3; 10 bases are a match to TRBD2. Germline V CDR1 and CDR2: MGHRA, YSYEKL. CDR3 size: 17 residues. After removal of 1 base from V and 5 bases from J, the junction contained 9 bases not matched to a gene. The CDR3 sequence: CASSQVGLAGAGDTQYS. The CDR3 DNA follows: TGCGCCAGCAGCCAAGTTGGGCTAGCGGGAGCGGGAGATACGCAGTATTCT.

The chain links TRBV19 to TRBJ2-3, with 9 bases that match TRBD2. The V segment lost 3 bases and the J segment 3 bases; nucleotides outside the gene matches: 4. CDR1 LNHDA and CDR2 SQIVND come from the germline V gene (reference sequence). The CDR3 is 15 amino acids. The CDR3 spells CASSIISGSTDTQYF. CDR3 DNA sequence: TGTGCCAGTAGTATTATTAGCGGGAGTACAGATACGCAGTATTTT.

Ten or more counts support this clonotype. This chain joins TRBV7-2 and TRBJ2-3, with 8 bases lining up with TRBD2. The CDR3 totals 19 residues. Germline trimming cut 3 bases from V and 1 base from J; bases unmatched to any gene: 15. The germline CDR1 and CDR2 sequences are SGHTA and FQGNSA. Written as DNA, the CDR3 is TGTGCCAGCAGCTTCCCTATAGCGGGAATGGAATCGGGCACAGATACGCAGTATTTT. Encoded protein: CASSFPIAGMESGTDTQYF.

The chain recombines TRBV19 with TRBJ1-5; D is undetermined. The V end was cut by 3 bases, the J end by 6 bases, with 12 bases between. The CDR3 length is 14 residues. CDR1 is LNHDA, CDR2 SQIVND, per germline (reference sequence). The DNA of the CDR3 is TGTGCCAGTAGTATGATCTCCGGGCCTCAGCCCCAGCATTTT. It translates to CASSMISGPQPQHF.

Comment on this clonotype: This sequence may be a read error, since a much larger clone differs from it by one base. CDR3 in amino acids: CANRQGTSGHSTDTQYF. CDR3 in DNA: TGTGCCAACAGACAAGGGACTAGCGGCCATAGCACAGATACGCAGTATTTT. The V gene is TRBV27, the J gene TRBJ2-3; 11 nucleotides align to TRBD2. CDR1 and CDR2 (germline): MNHEY, SMNVEV (reference sequence). With 10 bases clipped from V and 0 bases from J, the junction kept 12 bases outside the gene matches. CDR3 length: 17 amino acids.

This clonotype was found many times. The CDR3 DNA is TGTGCCAGCAGCTTAGTGCCAGGTCCTAAGTCAGAGACCCAGTACTTC. Its translation: CASSLVPGPKSETQYF. The chain carries TRBV7-9 and TRBJ2-5, with D unresolved. Per germline, CDR1 SEHNR and CDR2 FQNEAQ (reference sequence). Trimming removed 1 base at V and 4 bases at J, with 16 bases between. This CDR3 contains 16 residues.